The text below deals with one T cell receptor beta chain. Its antigen is still unknown. Base qualities are not at hand, and no much larger clone is one base apart. The sample originates from a study of immune characteristics of hereditary and idiopathic chronic pancreatitis. Study-level background: The study examined local immune cells and TCRbeta repertoires in the pancreas in hereditary and idiopathic chronic pancreatitis, using control pancreases from organ donors for comparison. In total, 4 or 5 control pancreases, 7 hereditary chronic pancreatitis pancreases and roughly six idiopathic chronic pancreatitis pancreases underwent TCRbeta sequencing. The gDNA-based approach was selected because minimal in vitro experimental manipulation of pancreas-infiltrating T cells was involved. Beyond this particular receptor, the publication reports: Because patient tissue could be obtained only at the time of TPIAT, differences in disease duration may have affected the immune findings. Compared with controls, both chronic pancreatitis groups had significantly higher TCRbeta repertoire diversity and lower clonality. Hereditary and idiopathic chronic pancreatitis differed in Vbeta-Jbeta gene family usage, including TRBV10, TRBV19, TRBV23 and TRBV5. Among around twelve chronic pancreatitis patients, higher numbers of productive TCR rearrangements went along with higher disease severity scores, showing a positive correlation. Chronic pancreatitis caused by alcohol use was excluded from the study.

There are 16 amino acids in the CDR3, from cysteine to phenylalanine inclusive. Only CDR3 DNA remains: 48 bases, in frame from the first base. Here V drops 6 bases and J drops 2 bases, and the junction holds 8 bases not matched to any gene. As encoded in the germline V gene (reference sequence), CDR1 is MNHNY while CDR2 is SVGAGI. The library was obtained by the immunoSEQ multiplex PCR assay. From pancreatic genomic DNA, the TCRbeta CDR3 region and adjacent sequences were amplified and sequenced. Per the authors' processing: Repertoire diversity was measured as a mean normalized Shannon-Wiener index, alongside productive clonality and productive rearrangement counts. Control and chronic pancreatitis repertoire metrics were compared by means of the nonparametric Mann-Whitney U test. A shared clonotype was defined as a CDR3beta sequence with the same amino acid composition and length across subjects. TCRdb stores this immuneACCESS table with in-frame sequences only. Part of the clones is absent; in the studies checked, under half of the shortfall reflects unresolved V genes, and no reason is known for the rest. The DNA was the basis for D and trimming; V, J and clone size are from that table. The sample table lists 11,000 to 15,000 clones, around four fifths of them with a count of one. Clones ranked in the top ten supply 11% to 15% of the sample.

Patients undergoing total pancreatectomy with islet autotransplantation (TPIAT) were the source of the chronic pancreatitis pancreas tissue. No known history of diabetes was present in the included chronic pancreatitis patients. Genomic DNA was extracted directly from bulk pancreas tissue, without T cell sorting, for TCRbeta sequencing. Pancreas tissues were collected consecutively from patients and organ donors at two US centers. The chain uses TRBV6-6 and TRBJ1-3, with 9 junctional bases fitting TRBD1. Sequencing used pancreas tissue with hereditary chronic pancreatitis. The clonotype comes from a human donor with chronic pancreatitis. DNA sequence: TGTGCCAGCAGACCCAAAACAGGGGGCCCTGGAAACACCATATATTTT. Its translation is CASRPKTGGPGNTIYF.